This is a list of T cell receptor beta chains from one sample in a study of T cells in tuberculosis. Sequencing was performed with immunoSEQ multiplex PCR; in TCRdb, only in-frame clones are kept and a portion is missing. Of about 20,000 clones detected, 80% to 90% appear once; the ten largest clones hold approximately 14%. Sequences were obtained from PBMCs. These receptors all come from a donor aged 10 to 29 with latent tuberculosis or without tuberculosis infection. CDR3s include the opening cysteine and the closing phenylalanine or tryptophan. The D gene is left open where the match is weak. Clone size is given for some rows only: seen once, a few or many times, or a class if the clone is expanded.

TRBV25-1	TRBD1	TRBJ1-1	.	TGTGCCAGCAGTAAGCAGGGGGCTGAAGCTTTCTTT	CASSKQGAEAFF
TRBV6-1	.	TRBJ2-3	.	TGTGCCAGCGATGGAGGGGGCACAGATACGCAGTATTTT	CASDGGGTDTQYF
TRBV5-8	.	TRBJ1-1	.	TGTGCCAGCAGCTTCGGGTCGATTGAAGCTTTCTTT	CASSFGSIEAFF
TRBV5-1	.	TRBJ1-1	.	TGCGCCAGCAGCCCAGCGGACGGGCTCGGAGCTTTCTTT	CASSPADGLGAFF
TRBV27	.	TRBJ2-2	once	TGCGCCAGCAGTTTGCAGGGGGGTGCCGGGGAGCTGTTTTTT	CASSLQGGAGELFF
TRBV5-1	.	TRBJ2-6	.	TGCGCCAGCAGCTTGGATAATAACAGGGTAGGGTCTGGGGCCAACGTCCTGACTTTC	CASSLDNNRVGSGANVLTF
TRBV5-8	.	TRBJ2-3	.	TGTGCCAGCAGCTTGGGAGGGACTTACGGCACAGATACGCAGTATTTT	CASSLGGTYGTDTQYF
TRBV27	TRBD1	TRBJ1-1	.	TGTGCCAGCAGTCCCGGGACAGGGGGCTCAGCTTTCTTT	CASSPGTGGSAFF
TRBV27	TRBD1	TRBJ2-3	.	TGTGCCATCAAGGACAGGACTAGCACAGATACGCAGTATTTT	CAIKDRTSTDTQYF
TRBV5-1	.	TRBJ2-5	.	TGCGCCAGCAGCCCTCTAGCGCTGGGGGAGACCCAGTACTTC	CASSPLALGETQYF
TRBV5-6	TRBD1	TRBJ1-1	.	TGTGCCAGCAGCTATTGGACAGGGGGGAACACTGAAGCTTTCTTT	CASSYWTGGNTEAFF
TRBV5-4	.	TRBJ1-2	few	TGTGCCAGTAGCTTTCCGTATAACTATGGCTACACCTTC	CASSFPYNYGYTF
TRBV27	TRBD2	TRBJ2-4	.	TGTGCCAGCAGCGCGGGGGGGCTGGCCAAAAACATTCAGTACTTC	CASSAGGLAKNIQYF
TRBV5-1	TRBD2	TRBJ2-3	.	TGCGCCAGCAGCTTGTGTTGCGGGGGAGCAGATACGCAGTATTTT	CASSLCCGGADTQYF
TRBV9	TRBD2	TRBJ2-2	.	TGTGCCAGCAGCCCCCGGGGGGGCGGAGAGCTGTTTTTT	CASSPRGGGELFF
TRBV6-5	TRBD1	TRBJ2-1	.	TGTGCCAGCAGTTACATGGGGCCGGGACAGGGGAATGAGCAGTTCTTC	CASSYMGPGQGNEQFF